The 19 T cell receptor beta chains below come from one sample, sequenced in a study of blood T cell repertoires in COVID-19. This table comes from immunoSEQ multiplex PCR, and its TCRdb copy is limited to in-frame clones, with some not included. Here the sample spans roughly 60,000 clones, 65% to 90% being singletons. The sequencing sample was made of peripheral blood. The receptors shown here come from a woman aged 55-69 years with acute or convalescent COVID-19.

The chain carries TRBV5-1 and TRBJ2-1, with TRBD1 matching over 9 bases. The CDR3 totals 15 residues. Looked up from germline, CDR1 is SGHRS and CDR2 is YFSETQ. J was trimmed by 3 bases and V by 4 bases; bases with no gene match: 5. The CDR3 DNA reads TGCGCCAGCAGCGTACAGGGGGCGGACTACAATGAGCAGTTCTTC. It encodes CASSVQGADYNEQFF.

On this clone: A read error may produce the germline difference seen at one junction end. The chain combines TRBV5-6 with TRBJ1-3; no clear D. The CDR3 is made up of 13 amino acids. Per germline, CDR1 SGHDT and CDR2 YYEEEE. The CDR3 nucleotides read TGTGCCAGCAGGGGATGGACTGGAGACACCATATATTTT. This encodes CASRGWTGDTIYF.

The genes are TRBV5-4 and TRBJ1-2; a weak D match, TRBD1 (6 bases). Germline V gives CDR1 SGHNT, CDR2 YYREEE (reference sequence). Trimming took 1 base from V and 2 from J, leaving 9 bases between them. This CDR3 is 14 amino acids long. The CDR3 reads CASSLQGRNYGYTF. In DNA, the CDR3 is TGTGCCAGCAGCTTGCAGGGGCGGAACTATGGCTACACCTTC.

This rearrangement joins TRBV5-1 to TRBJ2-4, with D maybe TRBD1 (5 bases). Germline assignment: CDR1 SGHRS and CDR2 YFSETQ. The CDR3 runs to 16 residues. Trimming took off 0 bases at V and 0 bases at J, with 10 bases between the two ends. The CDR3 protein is CASSLEETAAKNIQYF. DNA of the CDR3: TGCGCCAGCAGCTTGGAGGAGACAGCAGCCAAAAACATTCAGTACTTC.

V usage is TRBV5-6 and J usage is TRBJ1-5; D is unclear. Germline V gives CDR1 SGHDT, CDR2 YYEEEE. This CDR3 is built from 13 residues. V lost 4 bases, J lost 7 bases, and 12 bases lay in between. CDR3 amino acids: CASSPYEEQPQHF. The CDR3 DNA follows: TGTGCCAGCAGCCCTTACGAGGAGCAGCCCCAGCATTTT. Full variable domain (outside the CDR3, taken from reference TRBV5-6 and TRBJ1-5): DAGVTQSPTHLIKTRGQQVTLRCSPKSGHDTVSWYQQALGQGPQFIFQYYEEEERQRGNFPDRFSGHQFPNYSSELNVNALLLGDSALYLCASSPYEEQPQHFGDGTRLSIL.

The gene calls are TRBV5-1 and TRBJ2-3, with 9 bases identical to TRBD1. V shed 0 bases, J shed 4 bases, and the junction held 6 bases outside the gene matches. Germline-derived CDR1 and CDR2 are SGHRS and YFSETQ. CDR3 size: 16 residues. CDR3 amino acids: CASSLGGQGQSDTQYF. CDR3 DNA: TGCGCCAGCAGCTTGGGGGGACAGGGTCAGTCAGATACGCAGTATTTT.

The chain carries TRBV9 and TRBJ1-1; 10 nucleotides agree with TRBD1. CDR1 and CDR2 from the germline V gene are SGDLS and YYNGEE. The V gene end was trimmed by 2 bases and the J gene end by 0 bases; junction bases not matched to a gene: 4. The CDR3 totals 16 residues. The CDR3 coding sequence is TGTGCCAGCAGCGTGGGGACAGGGGTAATGAACACTGAAGCTTTCTTT. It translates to CASSVGTGVMNTEAFF. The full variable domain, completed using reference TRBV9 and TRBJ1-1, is DSGVTQTPKHLITATGQRVTLRCSPRSGDLSVYWYQQSLDQGLQFLIQYYNGEERAKGNILERFSAQQFPDLHSELNLSSLELGDSALYFCASSVGTGVMNTEAFFGQGTRLTVV.

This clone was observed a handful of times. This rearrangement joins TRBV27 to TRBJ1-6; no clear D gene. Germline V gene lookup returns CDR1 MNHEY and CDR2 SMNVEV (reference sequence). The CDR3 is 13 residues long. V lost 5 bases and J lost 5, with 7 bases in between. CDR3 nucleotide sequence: TGTGCCAGCAGTCCGCGGAATAATTCACCCCTCCACTTT. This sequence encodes CASSPRNNSPLHF.

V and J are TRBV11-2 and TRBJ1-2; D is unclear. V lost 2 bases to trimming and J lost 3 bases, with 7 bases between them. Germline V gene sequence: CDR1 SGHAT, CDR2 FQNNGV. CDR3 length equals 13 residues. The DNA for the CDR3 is TGTGCCAGCAGCTTAAATCGTGACTATGGCTACACCTTC. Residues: CASSLNRDYGYTF.

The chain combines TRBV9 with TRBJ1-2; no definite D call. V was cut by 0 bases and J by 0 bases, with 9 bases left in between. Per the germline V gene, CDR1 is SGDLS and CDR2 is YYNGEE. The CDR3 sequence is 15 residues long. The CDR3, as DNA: TGTGCCAGCAGCGTAGAGGAGGGATCTAACTATGGCTACACCTTC. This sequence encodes CASSVEEGSNYGYTF.

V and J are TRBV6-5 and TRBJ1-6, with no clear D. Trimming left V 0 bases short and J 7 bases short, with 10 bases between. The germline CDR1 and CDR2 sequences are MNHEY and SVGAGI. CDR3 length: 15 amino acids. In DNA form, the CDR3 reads TGTGCCAGCAGTTACTCAGGAGGGCAAAATTCACCCCTCCACTTT. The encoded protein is CASSYSGGQNSPLHF.

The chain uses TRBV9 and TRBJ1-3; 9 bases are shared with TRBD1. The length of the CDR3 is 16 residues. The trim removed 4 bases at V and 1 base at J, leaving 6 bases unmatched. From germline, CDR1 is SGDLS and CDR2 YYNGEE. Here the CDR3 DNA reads TGTGCCAGCAGCCCGGGACAGGGAACATCTGGAAACACCATATATTTT. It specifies CASSPGQGTSGNTIYF.

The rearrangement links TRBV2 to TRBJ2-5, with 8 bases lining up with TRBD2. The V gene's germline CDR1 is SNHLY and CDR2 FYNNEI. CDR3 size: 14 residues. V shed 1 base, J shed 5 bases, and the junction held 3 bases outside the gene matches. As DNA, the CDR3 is TGTGCCAGCAGTGAAGGGACTAGCCGGGAGACCCAGTACTTC. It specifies CASSEGTSRETQYF.

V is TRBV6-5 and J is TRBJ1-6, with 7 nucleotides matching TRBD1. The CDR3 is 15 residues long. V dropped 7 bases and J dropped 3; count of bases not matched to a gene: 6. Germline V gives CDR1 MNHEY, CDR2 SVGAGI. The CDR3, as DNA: TGTGCCAGCATTCCCGGACAGGACTATAATTCACCCCTCCACTTT. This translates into CASIPGQDYNSPLHF.

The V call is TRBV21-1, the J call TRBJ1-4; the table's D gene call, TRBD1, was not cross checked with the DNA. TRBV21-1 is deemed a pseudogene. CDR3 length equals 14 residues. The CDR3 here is CASSGRQINEKLFF. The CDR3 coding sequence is TGTGCCAGCAGCGGTCGACAGATTAATGAAAAACTGTTTTTT.

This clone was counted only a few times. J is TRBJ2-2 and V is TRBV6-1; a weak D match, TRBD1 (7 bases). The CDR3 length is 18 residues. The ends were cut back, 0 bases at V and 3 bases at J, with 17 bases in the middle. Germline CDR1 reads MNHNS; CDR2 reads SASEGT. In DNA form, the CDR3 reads TGTGCCAGCAGTGAAGCGGATGGTGGAGGGGGCGACACCGGGGAGCTGTTTTTT. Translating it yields CASSEADGGGGDTGELFF.

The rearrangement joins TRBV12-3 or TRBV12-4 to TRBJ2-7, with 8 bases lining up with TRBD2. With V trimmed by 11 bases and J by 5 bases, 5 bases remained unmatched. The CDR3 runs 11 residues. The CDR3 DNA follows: TGTGCCTCCAGGCGGGGGGACGAGCAGTACTTC. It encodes CASRRGDEQYF.

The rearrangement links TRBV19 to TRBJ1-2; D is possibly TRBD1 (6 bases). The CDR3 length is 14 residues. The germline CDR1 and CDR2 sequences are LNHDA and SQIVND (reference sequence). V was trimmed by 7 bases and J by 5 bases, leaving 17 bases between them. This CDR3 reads CASNSAGEGYGYTF. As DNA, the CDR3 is TGTGCCAGTAATTCCGCAGGGGAAGGATATGGCTACACCTTC.

Written as DNA, the CDR3 is TGTGCCACCAGTGATCACAGGGTCAATCAGCCCCAGCATTTT. Amino acids: CATSDHRVNQPQHF. V usage is TRBV24-1 and J usage is TRBJ1-5; a possible D gene is TRBD1 (6 bases). The CDR3 runs 14 residues. Germline lookup yields CDR1 KGHDR and CDR2 SFDVKD. The germline V and J ends were trimmed by 3 bases and 3 bases, with 8 bases remaining between them.